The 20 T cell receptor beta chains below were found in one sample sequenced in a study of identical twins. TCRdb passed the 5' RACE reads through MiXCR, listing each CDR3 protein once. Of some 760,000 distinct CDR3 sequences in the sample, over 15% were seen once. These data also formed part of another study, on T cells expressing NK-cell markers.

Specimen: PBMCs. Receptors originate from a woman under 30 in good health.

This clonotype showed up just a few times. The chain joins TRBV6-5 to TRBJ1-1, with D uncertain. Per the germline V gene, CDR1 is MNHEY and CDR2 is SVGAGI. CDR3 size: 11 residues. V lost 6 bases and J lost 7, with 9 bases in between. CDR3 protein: CASRLRDEAFF. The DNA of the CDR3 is TGTGCCAGCAGGCTTAGGGATGAAGCTTTCTTT.

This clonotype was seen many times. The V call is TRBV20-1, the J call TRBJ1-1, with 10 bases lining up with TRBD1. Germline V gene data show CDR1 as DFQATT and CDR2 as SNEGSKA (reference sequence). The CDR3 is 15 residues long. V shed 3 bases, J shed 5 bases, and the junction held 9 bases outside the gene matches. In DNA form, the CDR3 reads TGCAGTGCTAGGACAGGGGGCGCTTTCGGTACTGAAGCTTTCTTT. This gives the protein CSARTGGAFGTEAFF.

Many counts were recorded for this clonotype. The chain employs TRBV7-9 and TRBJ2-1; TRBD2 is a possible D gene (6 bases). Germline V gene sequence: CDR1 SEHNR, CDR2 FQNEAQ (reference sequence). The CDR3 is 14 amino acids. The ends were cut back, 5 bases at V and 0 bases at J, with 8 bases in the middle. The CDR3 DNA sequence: TGTGCCAGCAGCCTTAGCGGCTCCTACAATGAGCAGTTCTTC. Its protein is CASSLSGSYNEQFF.

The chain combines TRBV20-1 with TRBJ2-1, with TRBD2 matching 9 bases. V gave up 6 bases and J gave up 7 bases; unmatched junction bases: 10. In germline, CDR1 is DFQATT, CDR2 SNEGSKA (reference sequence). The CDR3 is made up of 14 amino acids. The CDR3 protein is CSAIGASGVNEQFF. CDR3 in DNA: TGCAGTGCCATAGGGGCTAGCGGGGTGAATGAGCAGTTCTTC.

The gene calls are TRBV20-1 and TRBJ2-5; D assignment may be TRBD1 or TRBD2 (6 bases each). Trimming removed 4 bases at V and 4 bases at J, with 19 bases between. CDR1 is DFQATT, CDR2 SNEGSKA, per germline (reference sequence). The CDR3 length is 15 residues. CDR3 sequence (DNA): TGCAGTGCTAAGAGCCGGCATGGGGGGCGAGAGACCCAGTACTTC. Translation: CSAKSRHGGRETQYF.

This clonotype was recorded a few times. CDR3 loop: CASSQEYSNQPQHF. DNA for the CDR3: TGTGCCAGCTCACAGGAGTATAGCAATCAGCCCCAGCATTTT. The chain uses TRBV6-4 and TRBJ1-5; perhaps TRBD1 as D (5 bases). Germline CDR1 is MRHNA and CDR2 is SNTAGT. Trimming pared 8 bases from V and 0 bases from J, leaving 11 bases between. This CDR3 has 14 residues.

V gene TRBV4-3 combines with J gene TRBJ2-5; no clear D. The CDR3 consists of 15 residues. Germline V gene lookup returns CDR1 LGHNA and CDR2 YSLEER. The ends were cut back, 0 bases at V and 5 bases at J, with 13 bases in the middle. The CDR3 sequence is CASSQDPFLSETQYF. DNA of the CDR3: TGCGCCAGCAGCCAAGATCCCTTCCTGTCGGAGACCCAGTACTTC.

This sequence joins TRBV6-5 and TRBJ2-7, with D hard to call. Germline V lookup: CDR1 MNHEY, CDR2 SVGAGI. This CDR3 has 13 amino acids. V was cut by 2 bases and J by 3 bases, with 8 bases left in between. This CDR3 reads CASSYGTFYEQYF. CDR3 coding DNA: TGTGCCAGCAGTTACGGCACCTTCTACGAGCAGTACTTC.

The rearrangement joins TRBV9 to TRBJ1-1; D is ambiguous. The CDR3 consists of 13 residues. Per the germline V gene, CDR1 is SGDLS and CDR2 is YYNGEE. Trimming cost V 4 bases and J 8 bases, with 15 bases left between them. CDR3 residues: CASSTYLHSEAFF. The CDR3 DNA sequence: TGTGCCAGCAGCACGTACCTTCATTCCGAAGCTTTCTTT.

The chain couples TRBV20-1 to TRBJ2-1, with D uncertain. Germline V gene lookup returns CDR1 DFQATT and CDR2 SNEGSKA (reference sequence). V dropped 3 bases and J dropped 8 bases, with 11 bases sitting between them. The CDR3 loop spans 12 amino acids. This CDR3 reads CSASPGADEQFF. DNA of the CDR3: TGCAGTGCTAGCCCGGGTGCGGATGAGCAGTTCTTC.

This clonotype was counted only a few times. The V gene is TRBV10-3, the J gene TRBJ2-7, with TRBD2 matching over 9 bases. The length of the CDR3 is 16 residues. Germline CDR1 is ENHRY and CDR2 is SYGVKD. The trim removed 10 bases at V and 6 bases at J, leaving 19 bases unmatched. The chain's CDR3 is CATRRDPGTSMREQYF. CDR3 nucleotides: TGTGCCACCCGAAGAGATCCGGGGACTAGCATGCGCGAGCAGTACTTC.

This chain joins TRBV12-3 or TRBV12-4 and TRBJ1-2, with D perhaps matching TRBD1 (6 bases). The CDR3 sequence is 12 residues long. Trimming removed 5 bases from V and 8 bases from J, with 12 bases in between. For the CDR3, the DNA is TGTGCCAGCAGTGTACAGGGCTGGGGCTACACCTTC. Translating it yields CASSVQGWGYTF.

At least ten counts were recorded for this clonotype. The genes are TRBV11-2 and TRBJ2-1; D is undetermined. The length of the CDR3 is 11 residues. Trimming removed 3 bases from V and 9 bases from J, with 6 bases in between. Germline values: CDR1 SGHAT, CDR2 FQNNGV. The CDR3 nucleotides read TGTGCCAGCAGCTTTAACATTGAGCAGTTCTTC. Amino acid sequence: CASSFNIEQFF.

The CDR3 coding sequence is TGTGCCAGCAGTTACCCGGGAGGGCGGCCCAATGAGCAGTTCTTC. The encoded protein is CASSYPGGRPNEQFF. This chain connects TRBV6-2 or TRBV6-3 to TRBJ2-1; 8 positions agree with TRBD2. Germline CDR1 is MNHEY and CDR2 is SVGEGT. V dropped 2 bases and J dropped 6; count of bases not matched to a gene: 6. This CDR3 is built from 15 residues.

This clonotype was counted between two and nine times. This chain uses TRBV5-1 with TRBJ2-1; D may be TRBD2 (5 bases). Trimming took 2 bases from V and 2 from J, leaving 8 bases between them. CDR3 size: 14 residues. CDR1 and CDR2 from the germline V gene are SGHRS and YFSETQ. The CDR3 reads CASSLAETYNEQFF. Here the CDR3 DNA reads TGCGCCAGCAGCTTAGCGGAGACCTACAATGAGCAGTTCTTC.

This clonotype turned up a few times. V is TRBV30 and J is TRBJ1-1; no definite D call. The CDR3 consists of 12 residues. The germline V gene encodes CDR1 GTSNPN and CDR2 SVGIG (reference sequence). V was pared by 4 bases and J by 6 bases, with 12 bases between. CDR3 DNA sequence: TGTGCCTGGACTAGAGGAGGGCCTGAAGCTTTCTTT. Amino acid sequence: CAWTRGGPEAFF.

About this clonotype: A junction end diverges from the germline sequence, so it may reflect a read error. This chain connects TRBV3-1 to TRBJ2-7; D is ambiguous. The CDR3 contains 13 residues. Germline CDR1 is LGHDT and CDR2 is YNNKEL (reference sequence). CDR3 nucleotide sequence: TGTGCCAGCAGCCAACTTCTCTCCTACGAGCATTACTTC. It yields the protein CASSQLLSYEHYF.

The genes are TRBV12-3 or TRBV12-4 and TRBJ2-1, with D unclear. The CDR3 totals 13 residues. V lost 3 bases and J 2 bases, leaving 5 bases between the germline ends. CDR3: CASSFAPYNEQFF. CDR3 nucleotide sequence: TGTGCCAGCAGTTTTGCTCCCTACAATGAGCAGTTCTTC.

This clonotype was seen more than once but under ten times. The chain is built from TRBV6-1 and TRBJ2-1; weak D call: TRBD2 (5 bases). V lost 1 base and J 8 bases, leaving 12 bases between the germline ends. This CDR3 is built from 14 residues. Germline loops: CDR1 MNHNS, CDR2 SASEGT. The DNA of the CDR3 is TGTGCCAGCAGTGAAGTTAATCGGAGGCATGAGCAGTTCTTC. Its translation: CASSEVNRRHEQFF.

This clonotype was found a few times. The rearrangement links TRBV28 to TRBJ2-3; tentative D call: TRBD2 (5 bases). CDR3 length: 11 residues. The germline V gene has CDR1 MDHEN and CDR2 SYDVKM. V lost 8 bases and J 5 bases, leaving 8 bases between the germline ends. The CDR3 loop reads CASGEGDTQYF. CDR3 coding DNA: TGTGCCAGCGGTGAGGGAGATACGCAGTATTTT. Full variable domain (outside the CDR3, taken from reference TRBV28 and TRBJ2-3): DVKVTQSSRYLVKRTGEKVFLECVQDMDHENMFWYRQDPGLGLRLIYFSYDVKMKEKGDIPEGYSVSREKKERFSLILESASTNQTSMYLCASGEGDTQYFGPGTRLTVL.